Listed below are T cell receptor beta chains from one sample, sequenced in a study of cytomegalovirus exposure and HLA in healthy donors. The repertoire was sequenced with immunoSEQ multiplex PCR; TCRdb's copy has only in-frame clones and lacks some. The table lists under 200,000 clones, 79% of them singletons. Sequenced sample: PBMCs. The receptors originated from a woman younger than 45 in good health and CMV-seropositive. CDR3s include the opening cysteine and the closing phenylalanine or tryptophan. D genes are given only for firm matches. Only part of the rows carry a size: once, few, many, or a class if the clone is expanded.

j_call v_call clone_size d_call cdr3_nt cdr3_aa
TRBJ2-1 TRBV7-9 - - TGTGCCAGCAGCTCCGGGACAATTCACAATGAGCAGTTCTTC CASSSGTIHNEQFF
TRBJ2-7 TRBV5-5 - - TGTGCCAGCAGCAGCCCCCAGGACAGCCCTTCCTACGAGCAGTACTTC CASSSPQDSPSYEQYF
TRBJ1-1 TRBV11-3 - - TGTGCCAGCAGCTACGGACTAAACACTGAAGCTTTCTTT CASSYGLNTEAFF
TRBJ2-2 TRBV6-1 once - TGTGCCAGCAGTGAACCAGGACAAACCGGGGAGCTGTTTTTT CASSEPGQTGELFF
TRBJ2-7 TRBV7-8 - - TGTGCCAGCACCCTCAGGTTTGTCGGTTCCTACGAGCAGTACTTC CASTLRFVGSYEQYF
TRBJ2-7 TRBV5-1 - TRBD2 TGCGCCAGCAGCTTTGGACTAGACGACGAGCAGTACTTC CASSFGLDDEQYF
TRBJ2-3 TRBV15 - TRBD1 TGTGCCACCAGCAGACTACCGGGACAGGGGGTGGAGGCAGATACGCAGTATTTT CATSRLPGQGVEADTQYF
TRBJ1-1 TRBV6-6 - - TGTGCCAGCAGAGAACCGGGGTCAGGGGCTGAAGCTTTCTTT CASREPGSGAEAFF
TRBJ2-3 TRBV29-1 once TRBD2 TGCAGCACATCCTCCGTGGGAGGGTTCGATACGCAGTATTTT CSTSSVGGFDTQYF
TRBJ2-7 TRBV6-5 - - TGTGCCAGCAGTTTTAGGGTGCAGGGCCGATACGAGCAGTACTTC CASSFRVQGRYEQYF
TRBJ2-1 TRBV2 - - TGTGCCAGCAGTGCCGTCTCAGGGGGGTACAATGAGCAGTTCTTC CASSAVSGGYNEQFF
TRBJ1-2 TRBV28 few - TGTGCCAGCAGTTATATGACTTCAACCTATGGCTACACCTTC CASSYMTSTYGYTF
TRBJ1-5 TRBV10-3 - - TGTGCCATCAGTGAACGAGAACCGGAGTACCAGCCCCAGCATTTT CAISEREPEYQPQHF
TRBJ1-4 TRBV27 - TRBD1 TGTGCCAGCAGTCCGGGGGACAGGGGGAATGAAAAACTGTTTTTT CASSPGDRGNEKLFF
TRBJ2-1 TRBV7-2 - TRBD2 TGTGCCAGCAGCTATGGGGGGGACAATGAGCAGTTCTTC CASSYGGDNEQFF
TRBJ2-7 TRBV30 - TRBD2 TGTGCCTGGAGGAGCGGGAGTGCCTACGAGCAGTACTTC CAWRSGSAYEQYF
TRBJ2-2 TRBV11-3 - - TGTGCCAGCAGCTTAGATCTAGTGACGGTGAACACCGGGGAGCTGTTTTTT CASSLDLVTVNTGELFF
TRBJ1-2 TRBV10-3 - TRBD1 TGTGCCATCAGTGACCTGACAGGGAACTATGGCTACACCTTC CAISDLTGNYGYTF